This section outlines one T cell receptor (beta chain) sequence together with its context. The antigen remains unidentified. With random hexamers, reverse transcription was performed on roughly 0.45 to 1 ug of RNA. MiXCR, applied by TCRdb to the immunoSEQ multiplex PCR reads, yields one record per CDR3 protein. The sample holds roughly 200,000 distinct CDR3 sequences, roughly 95% seen once. This sample stems from a study of CD8 T cells in Susac syndrome. The study's findings and limits: The authors acknowledged that their TCR sequencing and HLA analysis involved a relatively small number of individuals.

TCR beta sequencing was performed on blood CD8+ and CD4+ T cells. Healthy donors formed controls matched for age and sex. The CDR3 has 15 residues. Between the trimmed V and J ends, which lost 4 bases and 5 bases, there was a span of 21 bases. Germline loops: CDR1 SQVTM, CDR2 ANQGSEA. This TCR came from a human donor in good health. This chain connects TRBV29-1 to TRBJ2-7; a possible D gene is TRBD1 (5 bases). Sequenced material: CD4+ T cells from PBMCs. The CDR3 region has the DNA TGCAGCGTTGGAGTGCCCCGACAGTTCTGGGACGAGCAGTACTTC. This sequence encodes CSVGVPRQFWDEQYF.